This T cell receptor beta chain is from a study of OX40 agonist ivuxolimab in advanced cancers. Study results and limitations: CD4+ and CD8+ T cells in blood underwent clonal expansion by week 6 at 0.1 to 3.0 mg/kg.

Sequencing was performed with immunoSEQ multiplex PCR; in TCRdb, only in-frame clones are kept and a portion is missing. The sample lists about 20,000 clones; over 80% were seen once. This CDR3 contains 16 residues. Germline CDR1 reads SEHNR; CDR2 reads FQNEAQ (reference sequence). Trimming took 5 bases from V and 5 from J; bases not matched to a gene: 12. On this clone: Its antigen is not identified.

The sequencing used CD4+ or CD8+ T cells sorted from blood, collected in a trial of the OX40 agonist ivuxolimab. This chain links TRBV7-9 with TRBJ2-7, with 10 bases lining up with TRBD2. This TCR was recovered from an adult with an advanced solid tumor such as melanoma, head and neck, liver or kidney cancer. The CDR3: CASSRGASGRFDEQYF. The CDR3 coding sequence is TGTGCCAGCAGCCGGGGGGCTAGCGGGAGATTCGACGAGCAGTACTTC. Based on the CDR3 plus reference TRBV7-9 and TRBJ2-7, the full variable domain is DTGVSQNPRHKITKRGQNVTFRCDPISEHNRLYWYRQTLGQGPEFLTYFQNEAQLEKSRLLSDRFSAERPKGSFSTLEIQRTEQGDSAMYLCASSRGASGRFDEQYFGPGTRLTVT.